This passage covers 21 T cell receptor beta chains from one sample sequenced in a study of OX40 agonist ivuxolimab in advanced cancers. Assay used: immunoSEQ multiplex PCR; TCRdb lists only in-frame clones, some missing. The repertoire holds nearly 50,000 clones, with around 86% as singletons. The sample was CD4+ or CD8+ T cells sorted from blood, taken in a trial of the OX40 agonist ivuxolimab. The receptors here all came from an adult with an advanced solid tumor such as melanoma, head and neck, liver or kidney cancer.

DNA of the CDR3: TGCGCCAGCAGCTTGGGAGGGGCGGACACAGATACGCAGTATTTT. Protein sequence: CASSLGGADTDTQYF. The rearrangement links TRBV5-1 to TRBJ2-3, with D perhaps TRBD1 or TRBD2 (5 bases each). This CDR3 is built from 15 residues. Trimming took 0 bases from V and 2 from J, leaving 10 bases between them. The germline V gene has CDR1 SGHRS and CDR2 YFSETQ. Full variable domain (rest looked up from reference TRBV5-1 and TRBJ2-3): KAGVTQTPRYLIKTRGQQVTLSCSPISGHRSVSWYQQTPGQGLQFLFEYFSETQRNKGNFPGRFSGRQFSNSRSEMNVSTLELGDSALYLCASSLGGADTDTQYFGPGTRLTVL.

The rearrangement uses TRBV9 and TRBJ2-3; D call uncertain. V dropped 0 bases and J dropped 5 bases, with 16 bases sitting between them. In germline, CDR1 is SGDLS, CDR2 YYNGEE. This CDR3 contains 16 residues. This chain's CDR3 is CASSVGAVTSGDTQYF. The CDR3 DNA follows: TGTGCCAGCAGCGTAGGCGCGGTGACTTCCGGAGATACGCAGTATTTT.

This clone was seen only a few times. The chain has TRBV2 and TRBJ1-6, with 7 bases fitting TRBD1. V lost 6 bases to trimming and J lost 7 bases; unmatched junction nucleotides: 6. The germline V gene has CDR1 SNHLY and CDR2 FYNNEI. The CDR3 spans 14 residues. The CDR3 region is CASRAGTVNSPLHF. CDR3 nucleotide sequence: TGTGCCAGCAGGGCCGGGACAGTAAATTCACCCCTCCACTTT.

The chain couples TRBV5-5 to TRBJ1-5; D perhaps matches TRBD1 (6 bases). The germline V gene has CDR1 SGHKS and CDR2 YYEKEE (reference sequence). This CDR3 region has 17 residues. The V end was cut by 4 bases, the J end by 6 bases, with 23 bases between. The CDR3 is CASSPGLQRGVGQPQHF. The CDR3 DNA sequence: TGTGCCAGCAGCCCAGGTCTTCAGAGGGGGGTTGGTCAGCCCCAGCATTTT.

V and J are TRBV18 and TRBJ2-7; 8 bases are shared with TRBD1. The germline V gene has CDR1 KGHSH and CDR2 LQKENI. There are 14 residues in the CDR3. The V and J ends lost 3 bases and 2 bases, in that order; junction bases with no gene match: 3. CDR3 nucleotides: TGTGCCAGCTCACCCCGACAGGGGACCTACGAGCAGTACTTC. Its translation: CASSPRQGTYEQYF. The full variable domain, completed using reference TRBV18 and TRBJ2-7, is NAGVMQNPRHLVRRRGQEARLRCSPMKGHSHVYWYRQLPEEGLKFMVYLQKENIIDESGMPKERFSAEFPKEGPSILRIQQVVRGDSAAYFCASSPRQGTYEQYFGPGTRLTVT.

Here the CDR3 DNA reads TGTGCCAGCAGCTTAGGCGGGGGCTTGAACTACGAGCAGTACTTC. It encodes CASSLGGGLNYEQYF. This chain uses TRBV13 with TRBJ2-7, with D perhaps being TRBD1 or TRBD2 (6 bases each). V was clipped by 0 bases and J by 3 bases, with 12 bases between them. The germline V gene has CDR1 PRHDT and CDR2 FYEKMQ (reference sequence). The CDR3 spans 15 residues.

The table lists this clone with a count of one. The chain uses TRBV4-2 and TRBJ1-4; D possibly corresponds to TRBD1 (6 bases). Germline lookup yields CDR1 LGHNA and CDR2 YNFKEQ. CDR3 size: 15 residues. With 0 bases removed from V and 5 bases from J, the gap between germline ends came to 10 bases. CDR3 sequence: CASSQEAGVNEKLFF. The CDR3 DNA reads TGTGCCAGCAGCCAAGAGGCAGGGGTGAATGAAAAACTGTTTTTT.

In its sample, this clone is medium-sized. This chain uses TRBV6-1 with TRBJ2-7, with TRBD2 identical over 8 bases. Looked up from germline, CDR1 is MNHNS and CDR2 is SASEGT. The CDR3 runs 16 residues. V gave up 4 bases and J gave up 0 bases; unmatched junction bases: 8. The CDR3 DNA is TGTGCCAGCAGTGTCGTTCCCGGGACTAGCTCCTACGAGCAGTACTTC. It codes for CASSVVPGTSSYEQYF.

V gene TRBV5-6 combines with J gene TRBJ1-1, with D tentatively TRBD1 (6 bases). CDR1 and CDR2 from the germline V gene are SGHDT and YYEEEE. This CDR3 contains 16 residues. V was shortened by 3 bases and J by 0 bases, with 15 bases between the two germline ends. The CDR3 DNA sequence: TGTGCCAGCAGCTGGAGGGAACAGGGAATGAACACTGAAGCTTTCTTT. Translated: CASSWREQGMNTEAFF.

The V gene is TRBV11-2, the J gene TRBJ2-3, with 8 bases aligning to TRBD2. The CDR3 totals 16 residues. The V gene's germline CDR1 is SGHAT and CDR2 FQNNGV. V lost 4 bases, J lost 1 base, and 7 bases stayed unmatched. The CDR3 region is CASSYSGARGTDTQYF. The DNA of the CDR3 is TGTGCCAGCAGCTATAGCGGGGCCCGGGGCACAGATACGCAGTATTTT.

V is TRBV6-5 and J is TRBJ1-2; 9 bases are a match to TRBD1. The V segment lost 6 bases and the J segment 6 bases; nucleotides outside the gene matches: 8. Looked up from germline, CDR1 is MNHEY and CDR2 is SVGAGI. The CDR3 contains 14 residues. CDR3 amino acids: CASRGRDRAHGYTF. DNA for the CDR3: TGTGCCAGCAGAGGCCGGGACAGGGCACATGGCTACACCTTC.

The chain links TRBV7-2 to TRBJ2-7; TRBD2 matches at 14 bases. This CDR3 region has 18 residues. V lost 4 bases, J lost 1 base, and 9 bases stayed unmatched. CDR1 is SGHTA and CDR2 is FQGNSA in the germline V gene. CDR3 in DNA: TGTGCCAGCAGCTGGATCTCGGGACTAGCGGGAGTATCCTACGAGCAGTACTTC. It translates to CASSWISGLAGVSYEQYF. Drawing the rest from reference TRBV7-2 and TRBJ2-7, the complete variable domain is GAGVSQSPSNKVTEKGKDVELRCDPISGHTALYWYRQSLGQGLEFLIYFQGNSAPDKSGLPSDRFSAERTGGSVSTLTIQRTQQEDSAVYLCASSWISGLAGVSYEQYFGPGTRLTVT.

The chain is built from TRBV5-4 and TRBJ2-1; the match to TRBD2 covers 10 bases. The CDR3 is 14 residues long. J was trimmed by 8 bases and V by 5 bases; bases with no gene match: 7. Per the germline V gene, CDR1 is SGHNT and CDR2 is YYREEE (reference sequence). This CDR3 reads CASSQRGGVDEQFF. The CDR3 DNA sequence: TGTGCCAGCAGTCAGCGGGGGGGTGTAGATGAGCAGTTCTTC.

The chain employs TRBV5-5 and TRBJ2-2, with TRBD1 identical over 9 bases. J was trimmed by 2 bases and V by 8 bases; bases with no gene match: 7. CDR1 is SGHKS, CDR2 YYEKEE, per germline (reference sequence). The CDR3 contains 15 residues. The CDR3 DNA reads as TGTGCCAGTATATCGGGACAGGGAAACACCGGGGAGCTGTTTTTT. Translation: CASISGQGNTGELFF.

This clone was seen a single time. The chain uses TRBV5-4 and TRBJ2-5, with 12 nucleotides matching TRBD2. Germline V CDR1 and CDR2: SGHNT, YYREEE (reference sequence). The trim removed 1 base at V and 5 bases at J, leaving 3 bases unmatched. The CDR3 spans 15 residues. This CDR3 is CASSLRLAGGETQYF. DNA for the CDR3: TGTGCCAGCAGCTTGCGGCTAGCGGGGGGGGAGACCCAGTACTTC.

The chain has TRBV7-2 and TRBJ1-5; D gene unclear. Between the trimmed V and J ends, which lost 5 bases and 3 bases, there was a span of 11 bases. Germline V gene sequence: CDR1 SGHTA, CDR2 FQGNSA. This CDR3 spans 14 amino acids. The CDR3 DNA reads TGTGCCAGCAGCCCCGGTCCCAACAATCAGCCCCAGCATTTT. Amino acid sequence: CASSPGPNNQPQHF.

This chain connects TRBV2 to TRBJ2-4; D is ambiguous. V shed 3 bases and J shed 4 bases, with 16 bases lying between them. Germline V gives CDR1 SNHLY, CDR2 FYNNEI. The CDR3 extends over 16 amino acids. The CDR3 loop is CASSEGRATIKNIQYF. The CDR3 DNA follows: TGTGCCAGCAGTGAGGGAAGGGCTACAATTAAAAACATTCAGTACTTC.

The chain recombines TRBV29-1 with TRBJ2-6; D uncertain. CDR1 SQVTM and CDR2 ANQGSEA come from the germline V gene. The CDR3 loop spans 13 amino acids. Deletions cut 6 bases from V and 0 bases from J, with 6 bases between. The CDR3 region is CSVLTSGANVLTF. The CDR3 DNA follows: TGCAGCGTCTTAACCTCTGGGGCCAACGTCCTGACTTTC.

The rearrangement joins TRBV5-1 to TRBJ2-7, with 10 bases lining up with TRBD1. The CDR3 is 16 residues long. Germline CDR1 SGHRS, CDR2 YFSETQ. The V gene end was trimmed by 0 bases and the J gene end by 2 bases; junction bases not matched to a gene: 5. The CDR3 loop reads CASSLVQGQGAYEQYF. The DNA of the CDR3 is TGCGCCAGCAGCTTGGTACAAGGACAGGGGGCCTACGAGCAGTACTTC. Variable domain in full (rest from reference TRBV5-1 and TRBJ2-7): KAGVTQTPRYLIKTRGQQVTLSCSPISGHRSVSWYQQTPGQGLQFLFEYFSETQRNKGNFPGRFSGRQFSNSRSEMNVSTLELGDSALYLCASSLVQGQGAYEQYFGPGTRLTVT.

This clone was seen a few times. V and J are TRBV7-9 and TRBJ1-6; tentatively, D is TRBD1 (5 bases). Germline-derived CDR1 and CDR2 are SEHNR and FQNEAQ (reference sequence). The CDR3 loop spans 14 amino acids. The V and J ends lost 4 bases and 5 bases respectively, with 9 bases between them. The CDR3 DNA follows: TGTGCCAGCAGCTCGGACATCGATAATTCACCCCTCCACTTT. Protein product: CASSSDIDNSPLHF.

The gene calls are TRBV6-6 and TRBJ1-2; possibly TRBD1 for D (6 bases). This CDR3 comprises 14 residues. With 5 bases removed from V and 3 bases from J, the gap between germline ends came to 13 bases. Germline V lookup: CDR1 MNHNY, CDR2 SVGAGI (reference sequence). CDR3 protein: CASSTRGYDYGYTF. The CDR3 DNA follows: TGTGCCAGCAGTACCAGGGGATACGACTATGGCTACACCTTC.